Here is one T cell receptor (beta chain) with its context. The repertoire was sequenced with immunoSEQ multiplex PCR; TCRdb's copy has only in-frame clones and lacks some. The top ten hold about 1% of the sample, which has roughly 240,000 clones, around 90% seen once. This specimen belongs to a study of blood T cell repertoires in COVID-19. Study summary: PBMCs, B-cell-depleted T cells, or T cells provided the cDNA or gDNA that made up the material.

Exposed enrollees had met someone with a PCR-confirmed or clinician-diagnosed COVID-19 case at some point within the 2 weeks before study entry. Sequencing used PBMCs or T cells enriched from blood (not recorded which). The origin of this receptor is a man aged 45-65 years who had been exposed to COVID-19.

CDR3 sequence: CASSVSWGQGYTQYF. Written as DNA, the CDR3 is TGTGCCAGCAGCGTATCTTGGGGACAGGGCTATACGCAGTATTTT. The chain recombines TRBV9 with TRBJ2-3, with TRBD1 matching over 9 bases. The CDR3 is 15 residues long. V was pared by 1 base and J by 7 bases, with 7 bases of the junction left unmatched. Germline V lookup: CDR1 SGDLS, CDR2 YYNGEE.